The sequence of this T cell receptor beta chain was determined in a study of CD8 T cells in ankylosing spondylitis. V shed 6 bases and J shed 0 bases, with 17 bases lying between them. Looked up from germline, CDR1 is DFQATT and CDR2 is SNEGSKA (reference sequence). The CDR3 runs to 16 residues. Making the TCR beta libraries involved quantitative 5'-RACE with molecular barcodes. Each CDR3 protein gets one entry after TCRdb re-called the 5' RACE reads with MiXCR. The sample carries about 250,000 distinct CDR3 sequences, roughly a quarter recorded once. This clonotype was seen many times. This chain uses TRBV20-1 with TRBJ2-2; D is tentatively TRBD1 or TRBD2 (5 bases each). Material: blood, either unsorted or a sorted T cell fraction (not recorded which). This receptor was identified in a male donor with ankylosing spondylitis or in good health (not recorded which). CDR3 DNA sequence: TGCAGTGCACGGGACGCCCGCGCCACGAACACCGGGGAGCTGTTTTTT. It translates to CSARDARATNTGELFF.